This T cell receptor beta chain was recovered during a study of cytomegalovirus exposure and HLA in healthy donors. Turning to the study itself: Earlier, 200 million or so T cells were analyzed, and 90 million to 120 million unique TCR beta sequences were found among them. Membership in the Caucasian-associated ancestry cluster was found for 81% of 300 to 400 genotyped donors. Broader study findings: One variant, a missense change in DCLRE1C, was linked in a later analysis to TCR beta V- and J-gene trimming.

Germline CDR1 SGHTA, CDR2 FQGTGA. V shed 4 bases and J 6 bases; nucleotides not matched to a gene: 4. The CDR3 sequence is 13 residues long. Concerning this clone: Antigen specificity is unknown.

It was with 60 Vbeta and 13 Jbeta primers that the PCR ran. The method was immunoSEQ multiplex PCR; TCRdb's version includes in-frame clones alone and lacks a portion of them. The sample has roughly 84,000 clones; around 73% are singletons. Donors counted as nominally healthy when sampled, yet unrecorded immune exposures were likely. The sequence came from a man between 45 and 60 years old in good health and CMV-seronegative. Material: PBMCs. The rearrangement joins TRBV7-3 to TRBJ2-7, with 9 bases matching TRBD1. The CDR3 loop is CASSSGQGREQYF. The CDR3 region has the DNA TGTGCCAGCAGCTCGGGACAGGGTCGCGAGCAGTACTTC.